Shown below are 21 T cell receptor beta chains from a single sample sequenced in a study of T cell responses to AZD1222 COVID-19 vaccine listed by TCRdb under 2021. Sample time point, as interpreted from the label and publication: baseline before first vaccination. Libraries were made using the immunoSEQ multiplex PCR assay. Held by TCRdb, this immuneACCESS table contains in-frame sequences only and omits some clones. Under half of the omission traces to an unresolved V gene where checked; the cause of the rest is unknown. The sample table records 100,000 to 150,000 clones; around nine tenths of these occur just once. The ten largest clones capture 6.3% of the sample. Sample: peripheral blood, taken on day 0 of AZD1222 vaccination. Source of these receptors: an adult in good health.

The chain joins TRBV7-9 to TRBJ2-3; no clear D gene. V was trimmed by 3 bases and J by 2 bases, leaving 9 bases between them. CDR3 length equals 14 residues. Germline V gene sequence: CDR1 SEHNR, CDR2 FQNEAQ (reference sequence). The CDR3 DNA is TGTGCCAGCAGCTTTTATACTTCCACAGATACGCAGTATTTT. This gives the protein CASSFYTSTDTQYF.

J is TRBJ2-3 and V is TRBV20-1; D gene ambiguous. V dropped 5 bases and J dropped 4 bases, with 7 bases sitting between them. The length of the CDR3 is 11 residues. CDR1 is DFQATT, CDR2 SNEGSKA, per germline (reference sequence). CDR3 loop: CSAGQADTQYF. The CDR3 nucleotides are TGCAGTGCTGGCCAGGCAGATACGCAGTATTTT.

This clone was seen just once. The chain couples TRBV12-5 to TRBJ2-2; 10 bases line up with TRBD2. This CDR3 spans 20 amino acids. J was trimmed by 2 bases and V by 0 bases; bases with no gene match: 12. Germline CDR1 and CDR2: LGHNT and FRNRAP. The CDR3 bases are TGTGCTAGTGGTTTGGTACTAGGCAGTAGCGGGGGGTATAACACCGGGGAGCTGTTTTTT. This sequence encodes CASGLVLGSSGGYNTGELFF. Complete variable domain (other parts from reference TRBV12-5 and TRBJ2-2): DARVTQTPRHKVTEMGQEVTMRCQPILGHNTVFWYRQTMMQGLELLAYFRNRAPLDDSGMPKDRFSAEMPDATLATLKIQPSEPRDSAVYFCASGLVLGSSGGYNTGELFFGEGSRLTVL.

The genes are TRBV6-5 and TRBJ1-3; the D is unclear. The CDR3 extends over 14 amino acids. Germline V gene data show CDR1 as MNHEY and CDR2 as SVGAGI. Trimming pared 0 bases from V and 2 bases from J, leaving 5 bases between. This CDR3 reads CASSYSWTGNTIYF. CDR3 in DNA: TGTGCCAGCAGTTACTCTTGGACTGGAAACACCATATATTTT.

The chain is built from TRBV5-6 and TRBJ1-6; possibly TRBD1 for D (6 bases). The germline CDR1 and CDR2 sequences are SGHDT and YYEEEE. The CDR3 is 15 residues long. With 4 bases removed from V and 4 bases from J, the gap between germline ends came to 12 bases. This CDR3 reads CASSPGTGYNSPLHF. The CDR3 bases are TGTGCCAGCAGCCCAGGTACAGGGTATAATTCACCCCTCCACTTT. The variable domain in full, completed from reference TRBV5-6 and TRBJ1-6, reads DAGVTQSPTHLIKTRGQQVTLRCSPKSGHDTVSWYQQALGQGPQFIFQYYEEEERQRGNFPDRFSGHQFPNYSSELNVNALLLGDSALYLCASSPGTGYNSPLHFGNGTRLTVT.

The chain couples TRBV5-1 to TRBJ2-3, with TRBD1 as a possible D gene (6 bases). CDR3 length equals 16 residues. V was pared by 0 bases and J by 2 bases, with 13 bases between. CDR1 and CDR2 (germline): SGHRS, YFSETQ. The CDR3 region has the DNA TGCGCCAGCAGCTTGGGACAGGAGACTTTCACAGATACGCAGTATTTT. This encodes CASSLGQETFTDTQYF.

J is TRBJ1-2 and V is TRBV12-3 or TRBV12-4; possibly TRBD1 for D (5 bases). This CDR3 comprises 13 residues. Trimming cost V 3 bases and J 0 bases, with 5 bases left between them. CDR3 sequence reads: CASSLTANYGYTF. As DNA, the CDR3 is TGTGCCAGCAGTTTGACAGCTAACTATGGCTACACCTTC.

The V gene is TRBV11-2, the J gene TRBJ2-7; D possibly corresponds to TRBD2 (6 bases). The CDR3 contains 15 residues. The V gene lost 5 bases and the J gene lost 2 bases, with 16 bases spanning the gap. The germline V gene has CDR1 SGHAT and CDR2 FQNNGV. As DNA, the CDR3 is TGTGCCAGCAGCCACTGGGCTAGCGAGACCTACGAGCAGTACTTC. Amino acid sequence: CASSHWASETYEQYF.

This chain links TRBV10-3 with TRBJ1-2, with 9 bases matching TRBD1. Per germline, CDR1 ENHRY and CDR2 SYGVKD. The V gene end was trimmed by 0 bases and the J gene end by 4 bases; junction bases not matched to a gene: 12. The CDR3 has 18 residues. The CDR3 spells CAISESYRGPPLFYGYTF. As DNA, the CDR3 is TGTGCCATCAGTGAGTCTTACAGGGGGCCTCCGTTATTCTATGGCTACACCTTC.

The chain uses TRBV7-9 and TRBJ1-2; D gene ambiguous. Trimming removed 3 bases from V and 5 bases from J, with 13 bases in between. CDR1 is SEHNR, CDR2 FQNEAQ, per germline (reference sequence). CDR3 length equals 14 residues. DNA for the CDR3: TGTGCCAGCAGCTTTGGGGAGTCCGTGTATGGCTACACCTTC. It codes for CASSFGESVYGYTF. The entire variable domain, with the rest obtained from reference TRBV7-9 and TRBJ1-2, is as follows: DTGVSQNPRHKITKRGQNVTFRCDPISEHNRLYWYRQTLGQGPEFLTYFQNEAQLEKSRLLSDRFSAERPKGSFSTLEIQRTEQGDSAMYLCASSFGESVYGYTFGSGTRLTVV.

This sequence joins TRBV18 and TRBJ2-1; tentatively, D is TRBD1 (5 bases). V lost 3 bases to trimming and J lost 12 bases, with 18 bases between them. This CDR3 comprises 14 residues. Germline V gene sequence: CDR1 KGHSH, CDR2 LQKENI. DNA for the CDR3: TGTGCCAGCTCACCGGATTTTGTGGCAGACAGGCAGTTCTTC. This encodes CASSPDFVADRQFF. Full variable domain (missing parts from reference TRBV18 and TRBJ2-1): NAGVMQNPRHLVRRRGQEARLRCSPMKGHSHVYWYRQLPEEGLKFMVYLQKENIIDESGMPKERFSAEFPKEGPSILRIQQVVRGDSAAYFCASSPDFVADRQFFGPGTRLTVL.

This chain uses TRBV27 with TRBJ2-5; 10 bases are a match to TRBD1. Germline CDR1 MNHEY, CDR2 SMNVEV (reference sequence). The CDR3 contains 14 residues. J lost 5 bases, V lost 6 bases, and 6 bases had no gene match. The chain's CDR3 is CASSADRGWETQYF. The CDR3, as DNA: TGTGCCAGCAGCGCGGACAGGGGGTGGGAGACCCAGTACTTC.

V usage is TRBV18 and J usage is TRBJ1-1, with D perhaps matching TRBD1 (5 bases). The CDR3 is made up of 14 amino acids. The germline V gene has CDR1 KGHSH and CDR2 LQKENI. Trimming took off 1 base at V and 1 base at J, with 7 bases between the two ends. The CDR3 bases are TGTGCCAGCTCACCACTAACAGGGAACACTGAAGCTTTCTTT. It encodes CASSPLTGNTEAFF.

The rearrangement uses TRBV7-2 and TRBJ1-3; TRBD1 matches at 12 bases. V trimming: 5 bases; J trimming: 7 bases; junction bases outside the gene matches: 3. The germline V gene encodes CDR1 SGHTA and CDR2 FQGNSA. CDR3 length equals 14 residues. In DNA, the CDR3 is TGTGCCAGCAGCCGGGACAGGGGGCTGAACACCATATATTTT. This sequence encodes CASSRDRGLNTIYF.

Here the CDR3 reads CASSPKPGGTGGTEQYF. The DNA for the CDR3 is TGTGCCAGCTCACCTAAACCCGGTGGGACAGGGGGAACCGAGCAGTACTTC. This chain uses TRBV18 with TRBJ2-7; 11 bases agree with TRBD1. Germline CDR1 and CDR2: KGHSH and LQKENI. V shed 3 bases and J 6 bases; nucleotides not matched to a gene: 13. The CDR3 loop spans 17 amino acids.

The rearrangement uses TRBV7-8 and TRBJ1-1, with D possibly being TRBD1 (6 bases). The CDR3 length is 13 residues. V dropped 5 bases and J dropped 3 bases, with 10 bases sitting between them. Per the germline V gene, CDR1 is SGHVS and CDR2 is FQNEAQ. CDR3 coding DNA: TGTGCCAGCAGCCGTCGGACAGACACTGAAGCTTTCTTT. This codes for CASSRRTDTEAFF.

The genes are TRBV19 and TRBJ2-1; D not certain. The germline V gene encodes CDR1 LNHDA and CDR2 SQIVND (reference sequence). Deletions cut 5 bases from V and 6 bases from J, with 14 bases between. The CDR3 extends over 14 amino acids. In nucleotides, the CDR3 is TGTGCCAGTAGTCCTCCCGGGTTCTTCAATGAGCAGTTCTTC. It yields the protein CASSPPGFFNEQFF. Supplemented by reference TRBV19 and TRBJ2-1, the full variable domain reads DGGITQSPKYLFRKEGQNVTLSCEQNLNHDAMYWYRQDPGQGLRLIYYSQIVNDFQKGDIAEGYSVSREKKESFPLTVTSAQKNPTAFYLCASSPPGFFNEQFFGPGTRLTVL.

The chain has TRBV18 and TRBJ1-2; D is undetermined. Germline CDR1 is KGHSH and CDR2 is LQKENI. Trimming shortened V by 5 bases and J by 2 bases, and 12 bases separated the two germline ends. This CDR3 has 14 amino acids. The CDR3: CASSDKGTNYGYTF. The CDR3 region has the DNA TGTGCCAGCTCAGATAAGGGTACCAACTATGGCTACACCTTC. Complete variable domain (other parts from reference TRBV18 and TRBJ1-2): NAGVMQNPRHLVRRRGQEARLRCSPMKGHSHVYWYRQLPEEGLKFMVYLQKENIIDESGMPKERFSAEFPKEGPSILRIQQVVRGDSAAYFCASSDKGTNYGYTFGSGTRLTVV.

CDR3 coding DNA: TGTGCCAGCAGCTCGAGGACGTCAGGCTCTGGGGCCAACGTCCTGACTTTC. This codes for CASSSRTSGSGANVLTF. The J gene is TRBJ2-6, the V gene TRBV7-3, with unresolved D. The CDR3 is 17 amino acids. Germline lookup yields CDR1 SGHTA and CDR2 FQGTGA. Trimming shortened V by 4 bases and J by 0 bases, and 13 bases separated the two germline ends.

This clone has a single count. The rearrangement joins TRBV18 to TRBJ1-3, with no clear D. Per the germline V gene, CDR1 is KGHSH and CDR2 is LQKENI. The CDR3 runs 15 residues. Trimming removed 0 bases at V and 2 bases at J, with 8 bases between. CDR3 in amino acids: CASSPPATTGNTIYF. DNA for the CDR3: TGTGCCAGCTCACCACCGGCGACCACTGGAAACACCATATATTTT.

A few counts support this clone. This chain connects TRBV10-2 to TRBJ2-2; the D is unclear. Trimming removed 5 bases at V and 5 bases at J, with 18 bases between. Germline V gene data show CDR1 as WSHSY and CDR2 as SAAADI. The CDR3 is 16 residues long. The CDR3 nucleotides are TGCGCCAGCAGTAAGGAAAGCTTAATCAGTACCGGGGAGCTGTTTTTT. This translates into CASSKESLISTGELFF.